Detailed here is one T cell receptor (beta chain). These data belong to a study of control samples from healthy donors and cancer patients. The V gene lost 6 bases and the J gene lost 0 bases, with 12 bases spanning the gap. Germline lookup yields CDR1 MDHEN and CDR2 SYDVKM. The CDR3 has 14 amino acids. Clones were sequenced by immunoSEQ multiplex PCR, and TCRdb holds only the in-frame ones, with some missing. There are some 120,000 clones in the sample; around 87% occur only once, and 2.5% to 3.5% lies in the top ten. The specimen was blood. The source of this sequence is a man between 60 and 75 years old in good health. V usage is TRBV28 and J usage is TRBJ2-7; D ambiguous. The CDR3 DNA reads as TGTGCCAGCAGCCTGTGGACCAGCTCCTACGAGCAGTACTTC. Translation: CASSLWTSSYEQYF. Together with reference TRBV28 and TRBJ2-7, the CDR3 gives the full variable domain: DVKVTQSSRYLVKRTGEKVFLECVQDMDHENMFWYRQDPGLGLRLIYFSYDVKMKEKGDIPEGYSVSREKKERFSLILESASTNQTSMYLCASSLWTSSYEQYFGPGTRLTVT.